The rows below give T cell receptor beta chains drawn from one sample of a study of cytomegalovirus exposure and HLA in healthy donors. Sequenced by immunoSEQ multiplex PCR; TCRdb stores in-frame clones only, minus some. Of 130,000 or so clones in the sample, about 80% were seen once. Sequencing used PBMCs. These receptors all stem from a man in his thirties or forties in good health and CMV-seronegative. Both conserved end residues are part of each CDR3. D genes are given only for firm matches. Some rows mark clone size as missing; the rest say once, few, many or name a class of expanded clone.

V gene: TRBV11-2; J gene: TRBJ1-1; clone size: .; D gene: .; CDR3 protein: CASSTYGSTEAFF; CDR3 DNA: TGTGCCAGCAGTACTTACGGGTCCACTGAAGCTTTCTTT
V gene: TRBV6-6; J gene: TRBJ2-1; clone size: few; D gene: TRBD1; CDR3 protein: CASSFLLAGGNEQFF; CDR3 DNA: TGTGCCAGCAGTTTCCTCCTGGCAGGGGGCAATGAGCAGTTCTTC
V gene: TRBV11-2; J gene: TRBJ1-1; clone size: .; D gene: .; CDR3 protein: CASSHHAGVLKTSNTEAFF; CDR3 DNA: TGTGCCAGCAGCCACCACGCGGGGGTGCTTAAGACCTCGAACACTGAAGCTTTCTTT
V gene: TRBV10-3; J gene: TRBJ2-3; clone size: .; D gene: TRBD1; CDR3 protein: CAISAMGTGGDTQYF; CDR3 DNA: TGTGCCATCAGTGCGATGGGGACAGGGGGAGATACGCAGTATTTT
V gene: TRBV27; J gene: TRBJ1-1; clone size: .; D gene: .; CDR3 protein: CASSERGTEAFF; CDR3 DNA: TGTGCCAGCAGTGAACGAGGGACTGAAGCTTTCTTT
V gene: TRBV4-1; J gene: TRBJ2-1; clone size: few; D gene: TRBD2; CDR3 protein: CASSQVDLGLASGNEQFF; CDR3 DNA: TGCGCCAGCAGCCAAGTCGACCTTGGACTAGCGTCGGGCAATGAGCAGTTCTTC
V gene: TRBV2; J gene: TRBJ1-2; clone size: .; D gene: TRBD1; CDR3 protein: CASSRPGQRGWDGYTF; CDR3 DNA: TGTGCCAGCAGCAGACCGGGACAGAGGGGGTGGGATGGCTACACCTTC
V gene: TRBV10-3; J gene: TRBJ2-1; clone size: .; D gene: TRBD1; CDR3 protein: CAISEPDRELQGYNEQFF; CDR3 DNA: TGTGCCATCAGTGAGCCCGACAGGGAACTTCAGGGATACAATGAGCAGTTCTTC
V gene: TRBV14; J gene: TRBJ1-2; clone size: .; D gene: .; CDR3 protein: CASRPGQPRRRDGYTF; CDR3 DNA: TGTGCCAGCAGACCTGGACAGCCTCGGAGGAGAGATGGCTACACCTTC
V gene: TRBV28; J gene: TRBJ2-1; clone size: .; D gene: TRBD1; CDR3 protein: CASSLAQGAYNEQFF; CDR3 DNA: TGTGCCAGCAGTTTAGCACAGGGGGCCTACAATGAGCAGTTCTTC
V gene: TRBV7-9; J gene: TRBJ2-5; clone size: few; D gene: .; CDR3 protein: CASSLWTDEETQYF; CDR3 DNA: TGTGCCAGCAGCTTATGGACAGACGAAGAGACCCAGTACTTC
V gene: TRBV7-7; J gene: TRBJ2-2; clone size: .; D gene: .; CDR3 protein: CASSRTTGNTGELFF; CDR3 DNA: TGTGCTAGCTCGAGGACGACAGGGAACACCGGGGAGCTGTTTTTT
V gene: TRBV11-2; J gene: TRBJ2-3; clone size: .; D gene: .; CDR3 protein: CASSSSTADTQYF; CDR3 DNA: TGTGCCAGCAGCTCGTCGACAGCAGATACGCAGTATTTT
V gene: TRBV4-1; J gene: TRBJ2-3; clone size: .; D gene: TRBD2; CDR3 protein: CASSPYGGRGGTGDTQYF; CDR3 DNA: TGCGCCAGCAGCCCCTACGGCGGGCGGGGGGGGACGGGAGATACGCAGTATTTT
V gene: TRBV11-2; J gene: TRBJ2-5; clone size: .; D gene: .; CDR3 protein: CASSLVQETQYF; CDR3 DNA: TGTGCCAGCAGCTTAGTGCAGGAGACCCAGTACTTC
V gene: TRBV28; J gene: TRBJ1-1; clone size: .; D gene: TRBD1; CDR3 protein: CASSPRDRVRTEAFF; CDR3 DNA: TGTGCCAGCAGTCCCCGGGACAGGGTACGGACTGAAGCTTTCTTT
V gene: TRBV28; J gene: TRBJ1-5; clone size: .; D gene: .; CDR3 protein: CASSSISNQPQHF; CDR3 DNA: TGTGCCAGCAGTTCAATTAGCAATCAGCCCCAGCATTTT
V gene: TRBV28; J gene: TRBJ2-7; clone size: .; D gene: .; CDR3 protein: CASSSSLSYEQYF; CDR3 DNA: TGTGCCAGCAGTTCGAGTCTTTCCTACGAGCAGTACTTC
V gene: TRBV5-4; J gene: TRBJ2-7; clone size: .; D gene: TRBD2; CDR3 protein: CASTLFPGGTYEQYF; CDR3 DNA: TGTGCCAGCACTCTTTTCCCGGGGGGGACCTACGAGCAGTACTTC
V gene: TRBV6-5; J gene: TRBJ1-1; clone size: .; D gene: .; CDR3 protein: CASSYSFPPVEAFF; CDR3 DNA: TGTGCCAGCAGTTACTCTTTCCCCCCTGTAGAAGCTTTCTTT
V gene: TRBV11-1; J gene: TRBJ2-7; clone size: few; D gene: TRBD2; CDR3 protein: CASSLGLAVSYEQYF; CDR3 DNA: TGTGCCAGCAGCCTAGGACTAGCGGTCTCCTACGAGCAGTACTTC
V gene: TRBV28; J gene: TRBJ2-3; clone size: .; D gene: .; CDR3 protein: CASSSSQRDTQYF; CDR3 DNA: TGTGCCAGCAGTTCCTCGCAGCGAGATACGCAGTATTTT
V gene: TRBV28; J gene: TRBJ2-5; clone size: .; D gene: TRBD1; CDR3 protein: CASSLDRGETQYF; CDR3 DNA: TGTGCCAGCAGTCTGGACAGGGGGGAGACCCAGTACTTC
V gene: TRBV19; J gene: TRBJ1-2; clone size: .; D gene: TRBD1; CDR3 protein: CASSMKDRGANYGYTF; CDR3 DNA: TGTGCCAGTAGTATGAAGGACAGGGGTGCTAACTATGGCTACACCTTC
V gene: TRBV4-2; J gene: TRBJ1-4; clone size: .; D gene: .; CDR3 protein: CASSQGGPNEKLFF; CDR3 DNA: TGTGCCAGCAGCCAAGGGGGCCCTAATGAAAAACTGTTTTTT
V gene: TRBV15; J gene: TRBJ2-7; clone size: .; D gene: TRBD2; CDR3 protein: CATSRSGSSYEQYF; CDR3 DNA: TGTGCCACCAGCAGGAGCGGGAGTTCCTACGAGCAGTACTTC
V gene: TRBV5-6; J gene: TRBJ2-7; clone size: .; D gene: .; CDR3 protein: CASSFIRAYEQYF; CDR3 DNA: TGTGCCAGCAGCTTCATCCGGGCCTACGAGCAGTACTTC
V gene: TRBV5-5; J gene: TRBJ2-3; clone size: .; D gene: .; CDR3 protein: CASLGRFSTDTQYF; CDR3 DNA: TGTGCCAGCCTGGGGCGGTTTAGCACAGATACGCAGTATTTT
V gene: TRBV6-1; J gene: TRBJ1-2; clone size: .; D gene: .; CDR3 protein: CASQPLLTANYGYTF; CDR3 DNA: TGTGCCAGCCAACCCTTGTTGACAGCCAACTATGGCTACACCTTC
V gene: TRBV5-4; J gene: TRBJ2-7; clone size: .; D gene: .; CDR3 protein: CASSRSWTREQYF; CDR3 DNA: TGTGCCAGCAGCCGAAGCTGGACAAGGGAGCAGTACTTC
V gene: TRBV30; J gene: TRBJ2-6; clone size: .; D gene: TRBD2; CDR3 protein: CAWRGGKSSGANGLTF; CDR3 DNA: TGTGCCTGGCGGGGGGGGAAGAGCTCTGGGGCCAACGGCCTGACTTTC
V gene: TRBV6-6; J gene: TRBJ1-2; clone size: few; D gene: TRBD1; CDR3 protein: CASSYHPTQGNYGYTF; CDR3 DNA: TGTGCCAGCAGTTACCACCCCACACAGGGGAACTATGGCTACACCTTC
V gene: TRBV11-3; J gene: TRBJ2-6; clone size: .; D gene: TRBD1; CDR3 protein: CASSFRQGVPTF; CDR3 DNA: TGTGCCAGCAGCTTCCGACAGGGCGTACCGACTTTC
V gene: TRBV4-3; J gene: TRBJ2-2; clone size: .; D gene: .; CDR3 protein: CASSQRGTGTGELFF; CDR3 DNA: TGCGCCAGCAGCCAAAGGGGGACCGGGACCGGGGAGCTGTTTTTT
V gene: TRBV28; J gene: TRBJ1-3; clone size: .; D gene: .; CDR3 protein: CASSPSSGGNTIYF; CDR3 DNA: TGTGCCAGCAGCCCGAGCTCAGGTGGAAACACCATATATTTT
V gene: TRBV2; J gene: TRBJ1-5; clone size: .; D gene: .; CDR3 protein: CASRTETNQPQHF; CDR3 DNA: TGTGCCAGCAGGACAGAAACCAATCAGCCCCAGCATTTT
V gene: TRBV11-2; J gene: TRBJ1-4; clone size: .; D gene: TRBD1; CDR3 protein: CASSVTGGWNEKLFF; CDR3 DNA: TGTGCCAGCAGCGTAACAGGGGGCTGGAATGAAAAACTGTTTTTT
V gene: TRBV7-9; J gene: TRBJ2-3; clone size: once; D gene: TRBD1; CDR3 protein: CASSLDRGRDTQYF; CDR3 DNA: TGTGCCAGCAGCCTGGACAGGGGGAGGGATACGCAGTATTTT
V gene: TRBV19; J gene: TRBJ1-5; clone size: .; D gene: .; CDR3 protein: CASSRVGAGQPQHF; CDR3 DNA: TGTGCCAGTAGTCGGGTAGGTGCTGGTCAGCCCCAGCATTTT
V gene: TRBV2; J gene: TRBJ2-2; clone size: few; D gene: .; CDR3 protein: CASRTDIANTGELFF; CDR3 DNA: TGTGCCAGCAGGACGGACATAGCGAACACCGGGGAGCTGTTTTTT
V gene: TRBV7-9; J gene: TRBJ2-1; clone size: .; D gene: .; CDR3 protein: CASSLEASVNEQFF; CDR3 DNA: TGTGCCAGCAGCTTAGAAGCTAGCGTCAATGAGCAGTTCTTC
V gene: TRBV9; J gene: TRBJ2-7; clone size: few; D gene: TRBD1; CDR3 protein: CASSVLQGEQYF; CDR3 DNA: TGTGCCAGCAGCGTTTTACAGGGGGAGCAGTACTTC
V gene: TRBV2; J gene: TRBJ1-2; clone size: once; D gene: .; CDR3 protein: CASSYPQGQNYGYTF; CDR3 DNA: TGTGCCAGCAGCTACCCCCAAGGACAGAACTATGGCTACACCTTC
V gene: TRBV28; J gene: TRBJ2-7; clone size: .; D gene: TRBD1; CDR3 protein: CASSLPGQGYEQYF; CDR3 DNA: TGTGCCAGCAGTTTGCCGGGACAGGGGTACGAGCAGTACTTC
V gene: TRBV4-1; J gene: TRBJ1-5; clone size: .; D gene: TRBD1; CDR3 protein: CASSHTGDNQPQHF; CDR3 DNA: TGCGCCAGCAGCCACACAGGGGATAATCAGCCCCAGCATTTT
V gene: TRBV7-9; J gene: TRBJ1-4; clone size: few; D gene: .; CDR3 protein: CASSLGGSREKLFF; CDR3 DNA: TGTGCCAGCAGCTTAGGGGGCTCAAGGGAAAAACTGTTTTTT
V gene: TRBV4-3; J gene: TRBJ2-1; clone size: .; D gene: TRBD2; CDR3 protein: CASSGGTSGYNEQFF; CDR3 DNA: TGCGCCAGCAGCGGGGGGACTAGCGGTTACAATGAGCAGTTCTTC
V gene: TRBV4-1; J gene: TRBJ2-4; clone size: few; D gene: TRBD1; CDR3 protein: CASSLGTVGKNIQYF; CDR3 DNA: TGCGCCAGCAGCCTTGGGACAGTGGGGAAAAACATTCAGTACTTC
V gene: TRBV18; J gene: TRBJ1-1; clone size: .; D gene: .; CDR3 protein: CASSPETGSEAFF; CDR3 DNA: TGTGCCAGCTCACCCGAAACAGGGTCTGAAGCTTTCTTT
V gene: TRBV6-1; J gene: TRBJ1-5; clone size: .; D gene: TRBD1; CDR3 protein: CASSEETGSNQPQHF; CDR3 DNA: TGTGCCAGCAGTGAAGAGACAGGGTCGAATCAGCCCCAGCATTTT
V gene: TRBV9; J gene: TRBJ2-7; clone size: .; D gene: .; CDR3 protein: CASSVGLAGEQYF; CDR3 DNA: TGTGCCAGCAGCGTAGGTTTGGCTGGCGAGCAGTACTTC
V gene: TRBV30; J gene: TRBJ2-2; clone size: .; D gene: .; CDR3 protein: CAWSGYRAMNPGELFF; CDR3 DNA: TGTGCCTGGAGTGGATACAGGGCGATGAATCCCGGGGAGCTGTTTTTT
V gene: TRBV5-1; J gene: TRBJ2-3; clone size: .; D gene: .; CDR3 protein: CASSLVVRSYTDTQYF; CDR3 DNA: TGCGCCAGCAGCTTGGTTGTGCGGAGCTACACAGATACGCAGTATTTT
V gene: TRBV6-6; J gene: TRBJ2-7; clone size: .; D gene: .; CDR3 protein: CASSYSRHEQYF; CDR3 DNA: TGTGCCAGCAGTTACTCGAGGCACGAGCAGTACTTC
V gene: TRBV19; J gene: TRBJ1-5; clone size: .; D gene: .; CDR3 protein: CASRIGLGNQPQHF; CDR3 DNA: TGTGCCAGTAGAATAGGGCTCGGCAATCAGCCCCAGCATTTT
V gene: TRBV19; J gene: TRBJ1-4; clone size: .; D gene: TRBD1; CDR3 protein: CASRLTGDNEKLFF; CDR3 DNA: TGTGCCAGTAGGCTGACAGGGGATAATGAAAAACTGTTTTTT
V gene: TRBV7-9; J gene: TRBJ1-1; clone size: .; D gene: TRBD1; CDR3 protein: CASSLYGTDNTEAFF; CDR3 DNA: TGTGCCAGCAGCTTATATGGGACAGATAACACTGAAGCTTTCTTT
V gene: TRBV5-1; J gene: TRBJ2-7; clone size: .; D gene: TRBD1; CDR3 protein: CASSTGDTTRYEQYF; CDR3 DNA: TGCGCCAGCAGCACAGGGGACACTACCCGCTACGAGCAGTACTTC
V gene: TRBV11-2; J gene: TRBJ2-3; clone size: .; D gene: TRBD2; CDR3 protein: CASSTSGVAGGYTDTQYF; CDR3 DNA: TGTGCCAGCAGCACTAGCGGGGTAGCGGGAGGGTACACAGATACGCAGTATTTT
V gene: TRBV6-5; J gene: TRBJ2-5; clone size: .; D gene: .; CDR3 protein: CASNGNSQETQYF; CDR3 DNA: TGTGCCAGCAATGGAAACAGTCAAGAGACCCAGTACTTC